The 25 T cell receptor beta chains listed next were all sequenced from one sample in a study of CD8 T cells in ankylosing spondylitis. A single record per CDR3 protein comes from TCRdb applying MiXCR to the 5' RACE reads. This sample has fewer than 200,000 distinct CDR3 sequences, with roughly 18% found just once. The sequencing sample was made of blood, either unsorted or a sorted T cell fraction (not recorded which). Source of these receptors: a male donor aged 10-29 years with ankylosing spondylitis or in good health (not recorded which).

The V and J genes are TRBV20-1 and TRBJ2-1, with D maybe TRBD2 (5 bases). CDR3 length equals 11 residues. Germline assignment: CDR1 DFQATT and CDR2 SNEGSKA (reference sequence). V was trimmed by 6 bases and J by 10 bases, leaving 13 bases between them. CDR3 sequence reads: CSAYPGGEQFF. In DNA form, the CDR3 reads TGCAGTGCCTATCCCGGCGGGGAGCAGTTCTTC.

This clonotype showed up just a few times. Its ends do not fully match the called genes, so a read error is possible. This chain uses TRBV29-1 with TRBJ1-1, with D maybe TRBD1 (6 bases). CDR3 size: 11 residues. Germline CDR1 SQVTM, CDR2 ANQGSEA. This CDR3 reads CSVEGGTEAFF. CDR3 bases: TGCAGCGTGGAAGGGGGCACTGAAGCTTTCTTT.

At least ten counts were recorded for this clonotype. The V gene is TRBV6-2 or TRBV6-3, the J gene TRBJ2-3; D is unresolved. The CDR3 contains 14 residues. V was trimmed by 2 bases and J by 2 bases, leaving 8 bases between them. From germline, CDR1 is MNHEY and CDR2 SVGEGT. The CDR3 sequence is CASSYIIDTDTQYF. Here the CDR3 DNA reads TGTGCCAGCAGTTACATCATTGACACAGATACGCAGTATTTT.

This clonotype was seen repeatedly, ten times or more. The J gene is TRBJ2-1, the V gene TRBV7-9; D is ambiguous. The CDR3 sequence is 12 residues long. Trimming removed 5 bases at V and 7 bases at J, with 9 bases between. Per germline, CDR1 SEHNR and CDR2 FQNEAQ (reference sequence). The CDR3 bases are TGTGCCAGCAGCCACAGTGGGAATGAGCAGTTCTTC. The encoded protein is CASSHSGNEQFF.

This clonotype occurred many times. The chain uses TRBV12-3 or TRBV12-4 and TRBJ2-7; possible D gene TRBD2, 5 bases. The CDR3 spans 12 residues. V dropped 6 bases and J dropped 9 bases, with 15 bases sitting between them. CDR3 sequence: CASSLTGLGQYF. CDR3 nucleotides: TGTGCCAGCAGCTTAACGGGGTTAGGGCAGTACTTC.

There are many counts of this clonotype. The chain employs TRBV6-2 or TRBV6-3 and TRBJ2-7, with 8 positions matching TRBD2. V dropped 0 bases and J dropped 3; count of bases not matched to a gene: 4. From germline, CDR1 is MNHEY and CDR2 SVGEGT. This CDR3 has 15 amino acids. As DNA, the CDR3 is TGTGCCAGCAGTTACTCACCCAGCGGGAGCTACGAGCAGTACTTC. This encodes CASSYSPSGSYEQYF.

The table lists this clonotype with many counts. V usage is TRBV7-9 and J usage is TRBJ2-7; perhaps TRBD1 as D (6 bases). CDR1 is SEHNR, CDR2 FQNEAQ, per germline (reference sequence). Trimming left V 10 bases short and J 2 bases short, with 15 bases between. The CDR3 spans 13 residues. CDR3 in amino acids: CATGAGDTYEQYF. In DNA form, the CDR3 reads TGTGCCACCGGGGCAGGGGATACCTACGAGCAGTACTTC.

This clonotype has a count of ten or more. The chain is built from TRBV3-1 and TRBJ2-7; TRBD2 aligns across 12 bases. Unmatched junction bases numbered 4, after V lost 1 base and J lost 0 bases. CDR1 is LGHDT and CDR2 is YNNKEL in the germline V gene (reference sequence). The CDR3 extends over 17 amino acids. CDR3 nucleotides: TGTGCCAGCAGCCAAGCCCAGGGACTAGCGGGCTCCTACGAGCAGTACTTC. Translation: CASSQAQGLAGSYEQYF.

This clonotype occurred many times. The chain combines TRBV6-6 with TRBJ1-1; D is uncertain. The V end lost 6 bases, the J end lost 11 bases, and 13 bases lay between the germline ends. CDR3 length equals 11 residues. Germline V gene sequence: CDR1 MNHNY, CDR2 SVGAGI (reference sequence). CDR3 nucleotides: TGTGCCAGCAGATTTCCCGGTCGGGCTTTCTTT. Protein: CASRFPGRAFF.

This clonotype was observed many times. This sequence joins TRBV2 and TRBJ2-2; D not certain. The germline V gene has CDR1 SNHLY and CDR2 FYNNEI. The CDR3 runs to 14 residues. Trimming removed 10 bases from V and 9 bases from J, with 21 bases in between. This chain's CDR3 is CAISGLKIPRELFF. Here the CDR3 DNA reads TGTGCCATTTCGGGCCTAAAAATCCCCCGGGAGCTGTTTTTT.

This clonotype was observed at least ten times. CDR3 sequence reads: CATSRDRALSNYGYTF. The CDR3 bases are TGTGCCACCAGCAGAGATCGGGCACTATCTAACTATGGCTACACCTTC. The gene calls are TRBV15 and TRBJ1-2; no firm D call. The length of the CDR3 is 16 residues. Germline values: CDR1 LNHNV, CDR2 YYDKDF (reference sequence). V was cut by 0 bases and J by 0 bases, with 11 bases left in between.

This CDR3 is CASSLTGLAVNEQFF. CDR3 coding DNA: TGTGCCAGCAGCCTTACAGGACTAGCGGTTAATGAGCAGTTCTTC. The V and J genes are TRBV7-3 and TRBJ2-1, with 10 positions matching TRBD2. The CDR3 spans 15 residues. Losses at the gene ends were 5 bases for V and 7 bases for J; bases not matched to a gene: 8. Germline CDR1 SGHTA, CDR2 FQGTGA. Looking up the rest from reference TRBV7-3 and TRBJ2-1 gives the full variable domain: GAGVSQTPSNKVTEKGKYVELRCDPISGHTALYWYRQSLGQGPEFLIYFQGTGAADDSGLPNDRFFAVRPEGSVSTLKIQRTERGDSAVYLCASSLTGLAVNEQFFGPGTRLTVL.

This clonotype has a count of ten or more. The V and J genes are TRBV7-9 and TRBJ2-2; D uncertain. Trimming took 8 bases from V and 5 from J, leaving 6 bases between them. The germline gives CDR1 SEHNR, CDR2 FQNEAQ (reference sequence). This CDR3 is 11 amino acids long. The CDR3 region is CASPDTGELFF. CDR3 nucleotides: TGTGCCAGCCCTGATACCGGGGAGCTGTTTTTT.

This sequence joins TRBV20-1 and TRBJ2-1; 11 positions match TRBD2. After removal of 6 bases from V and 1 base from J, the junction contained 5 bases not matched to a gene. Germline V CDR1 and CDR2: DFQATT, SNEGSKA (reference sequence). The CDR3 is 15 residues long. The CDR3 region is CSAMTSGKSYNEQFF. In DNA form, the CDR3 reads TGCAGTGCCATGACTAGCGGGAAATCCTACAATGAGCAGTTCTTC.

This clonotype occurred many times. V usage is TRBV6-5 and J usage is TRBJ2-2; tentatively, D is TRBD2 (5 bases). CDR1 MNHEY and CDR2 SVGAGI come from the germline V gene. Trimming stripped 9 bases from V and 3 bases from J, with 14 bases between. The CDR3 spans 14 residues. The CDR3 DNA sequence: TGTGCCAGTAGGAGGCCCGGGGACACCGGGGAGCTGTTTTTT. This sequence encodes CASRRPGDTGELFF.

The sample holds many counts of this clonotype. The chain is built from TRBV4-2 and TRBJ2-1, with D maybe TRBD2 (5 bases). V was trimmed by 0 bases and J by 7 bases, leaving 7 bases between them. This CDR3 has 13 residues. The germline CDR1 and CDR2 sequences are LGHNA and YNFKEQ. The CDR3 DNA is TGTGCCAGCAGCCAAGATTCGGGGAATGAGCAGTTCTTC. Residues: CASSQDSGNEQFF.

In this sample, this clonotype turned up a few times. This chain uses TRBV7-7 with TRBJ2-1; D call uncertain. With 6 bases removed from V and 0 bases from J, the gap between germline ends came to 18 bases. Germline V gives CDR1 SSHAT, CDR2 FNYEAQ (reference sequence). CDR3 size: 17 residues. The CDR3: CASSSGRLVSSYNEQFF. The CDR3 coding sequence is TGTGCCAGCAGTTCCGGCAGGCTGGTGAGCTCCTACAATGAGCAGTTCTTC.

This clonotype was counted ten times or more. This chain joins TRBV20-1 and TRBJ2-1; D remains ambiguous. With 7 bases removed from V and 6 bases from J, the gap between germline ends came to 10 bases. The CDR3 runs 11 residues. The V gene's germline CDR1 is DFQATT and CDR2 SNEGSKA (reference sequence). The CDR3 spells CSVRDLNEQFF. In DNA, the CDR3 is TGCAGTGTACGAGATCTCAATGAGCAGTTCTTC.

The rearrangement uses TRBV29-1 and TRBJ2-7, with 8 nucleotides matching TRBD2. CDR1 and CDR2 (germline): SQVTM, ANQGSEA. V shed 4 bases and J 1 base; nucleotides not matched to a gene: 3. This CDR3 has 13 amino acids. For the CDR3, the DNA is TGCAGCGTTGCAGCTAGCGGGTCCTACGAGCAGTACTTC. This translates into CSVAASGSYEQYF.

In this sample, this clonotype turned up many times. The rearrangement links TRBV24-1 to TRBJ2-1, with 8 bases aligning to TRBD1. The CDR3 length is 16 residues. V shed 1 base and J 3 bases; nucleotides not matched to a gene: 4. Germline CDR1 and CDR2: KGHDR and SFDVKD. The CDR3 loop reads CATSDFGQGGYNEQFF. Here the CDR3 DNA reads TGTGCCACCAGTGATTTCGGACAGGGAGGCTACAATGAGCAGTTCTTC.

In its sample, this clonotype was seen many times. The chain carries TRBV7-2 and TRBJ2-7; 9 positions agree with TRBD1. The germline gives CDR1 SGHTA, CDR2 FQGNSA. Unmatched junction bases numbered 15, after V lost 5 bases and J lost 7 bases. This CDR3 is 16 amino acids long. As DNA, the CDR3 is TGTGCCAGCAGCGCCTCCGCCGGGACAGGGTATCATGAGCAGTACGTC. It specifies CASSASAGTGYHEQYV.

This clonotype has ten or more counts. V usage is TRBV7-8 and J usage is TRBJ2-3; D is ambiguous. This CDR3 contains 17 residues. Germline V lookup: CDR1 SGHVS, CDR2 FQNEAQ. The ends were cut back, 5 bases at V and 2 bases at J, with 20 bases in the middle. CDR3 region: CASSHLGTAFHTDTQYF. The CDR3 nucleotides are TGTGCCAGCAGCCATCTAGGTACCGCCTTCCACACAGATACGCAGTATTTT.

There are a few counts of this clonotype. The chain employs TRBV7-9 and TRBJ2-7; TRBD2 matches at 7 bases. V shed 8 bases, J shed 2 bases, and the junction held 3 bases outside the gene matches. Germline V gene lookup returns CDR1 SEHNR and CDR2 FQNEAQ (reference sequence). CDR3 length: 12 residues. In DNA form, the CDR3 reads TGTGCCAGCGGGAGGGGAACCTACGAGCAGTACTTC. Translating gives CASGRGTYEQYF.

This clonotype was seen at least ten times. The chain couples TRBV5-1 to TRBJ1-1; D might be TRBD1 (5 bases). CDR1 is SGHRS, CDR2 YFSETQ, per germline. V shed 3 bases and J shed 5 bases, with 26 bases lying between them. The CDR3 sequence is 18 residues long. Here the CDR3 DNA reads TGCGCCAGCAGCTGGGAAAAAAATAAGGGACCGACCGTAACTGAAGCTTTCTTT. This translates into CASSWEKNKGPTVTEAFF.

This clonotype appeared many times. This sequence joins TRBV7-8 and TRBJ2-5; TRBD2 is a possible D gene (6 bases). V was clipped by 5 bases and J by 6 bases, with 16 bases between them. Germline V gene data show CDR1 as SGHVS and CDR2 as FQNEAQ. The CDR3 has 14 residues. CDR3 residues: CASSPSDYMKTQYF. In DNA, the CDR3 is TGTGCCAGCAGCCCTTCGGACTACATGAAGACCCAGTACTTC.